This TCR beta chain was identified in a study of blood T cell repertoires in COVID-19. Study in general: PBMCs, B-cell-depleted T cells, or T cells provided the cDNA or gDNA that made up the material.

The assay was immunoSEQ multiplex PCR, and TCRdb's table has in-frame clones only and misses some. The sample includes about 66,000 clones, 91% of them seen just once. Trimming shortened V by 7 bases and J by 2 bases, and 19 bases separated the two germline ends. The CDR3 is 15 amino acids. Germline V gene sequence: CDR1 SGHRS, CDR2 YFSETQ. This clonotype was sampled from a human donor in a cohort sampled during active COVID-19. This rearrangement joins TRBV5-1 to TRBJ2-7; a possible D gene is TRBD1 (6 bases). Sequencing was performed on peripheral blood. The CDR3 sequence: CASATGRTAAYEQYF. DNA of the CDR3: TGCGCCAGCGCCACAGGGAGAACTGCCGCCTACGAGCAGTACTTC.